Sequencing of this T cell receptor beta chain was carried out in a study of T cell responses to AZD1222 COVID-19 vaccine. Assay used: immunoSEQ multiplex PCR; TCRdb lists only in-frame clones, some missing. The table includes around 140,000 clones, 65% to 90% detected once. Study-level findings and limits: Baseline testing showed seropositivity in only a handful of AZD1222 recipients.

About this clone itself: What it recognizes is unknown.

Per the germline V gene, CDR1 is SGHDT and CDR2 is YYEEEE. Unmatched junction bases numbered 6, after V lost 3 bases and J lost 4 bases. The CDR3 has 14 amino acids. The chain uses TRBV5-6 and TRBJ1-2, with 7 bases matching TRBD1. The TCR comes from an adult in good health. The input for sequencing was peripheral blood, taken on day 0 of AZD1222 vaccination. The CDR3, as DNA: TGTGCCAGCAGCTCCGACAGGGTCATCTATGGCTACACCTTC. Translated, it gives CASSSDRVIYGYTF.